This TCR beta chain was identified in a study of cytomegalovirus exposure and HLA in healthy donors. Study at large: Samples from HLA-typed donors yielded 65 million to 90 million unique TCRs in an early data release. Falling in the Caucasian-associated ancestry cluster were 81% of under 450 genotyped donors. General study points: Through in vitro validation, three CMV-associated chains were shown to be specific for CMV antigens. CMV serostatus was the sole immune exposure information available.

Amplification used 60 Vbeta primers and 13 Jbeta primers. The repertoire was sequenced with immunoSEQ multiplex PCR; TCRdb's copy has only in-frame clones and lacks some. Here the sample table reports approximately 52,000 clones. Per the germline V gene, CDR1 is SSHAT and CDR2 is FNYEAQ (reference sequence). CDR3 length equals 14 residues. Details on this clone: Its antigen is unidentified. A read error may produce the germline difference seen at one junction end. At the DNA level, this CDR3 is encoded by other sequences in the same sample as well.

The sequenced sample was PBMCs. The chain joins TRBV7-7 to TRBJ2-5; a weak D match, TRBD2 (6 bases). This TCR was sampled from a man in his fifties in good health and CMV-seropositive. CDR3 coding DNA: TGTGCTAGCAGCTTGGTGGGAGGCCAAGAGACCCAGTACTTC. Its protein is CASSLVGGQETQYF.